The 15 T cell receptor beta chains below were found in one sample sequenced in a study of shared clonotypes between healthy human individuals. Clones were sequenced by immunoSEQ multiplex PCR, and TCRdb holds only the in-frame ones, with some missing. The table includes some 2 million clones, approximately 94% detected once. Naive CD8 cells lacked CD45RO and underwent positive selection for CCR7, leaving out terminally differentiated effector memory CD45RA+ cells. The sequenced material came from naive CD8+ T cells sorted from blood. All receptors derive from a man younger than 30 in good health.

The V gene is TRBV30, the J gene TRBJ2-3; 7 nucleotides match TRBD2. This CDR3 region has 14 residues. Germline trimming cut 5 bases from V and 0 bases from J; bases unmatched to any gene: 5. From germline, CDR1 is GTSNPN and CDR2 SVGIG (reference sequence). Written as DNA, the CDR3 is TGTGCCTGGTCTCGAGCGGGGAGCACAGATACGCAGTATTTT. Translated: CAWSRAGSTDTQYF. The whole variable domain, filled in from reference TRBV30 and TRBJ2-3, reads SQTIHQWPATLVQPVGSPLSLECTVEGTSNPNLYWYRQAAGRGLQLLFYSVGIGQISSEVPQNLSASRPQDRQFILSSKKLLLSDSGFYLCAWSRAGSTDTQYFGPGTRLTVL.

The chain employs TRBV27 and TRBJ1-5; perhaps TRBD1 as D (6 bases). V was trimmed by 7 bases and J by 6 bases, leaving 16 bases between them. The CDR3 has 14 residues. Germline CDR1 and CDR2: MNHEY and SMNVEV (reference sequence). The CDR3 here is CASTPTGSSQPQHF. In DNA, the CDR3 is TGTGCCAGCACCCCTACAGGGTCCAGTCAGCCCCAGCATTTT.

The rearrangement links TRBV7-9 to TRBJ2-7; 7 positions match TRBD1. Germline CDR1 reads SEHNR; CDR2 reads FQNEAQ (reference sequence). V was pared by 4 bases and J by 5 bases, with 14 bases of the junction left unmatched. This CDR3 region has 16 residues. DNA of the CDR3: TGTGCCAGCAGCTCTCCTGAACAGGGGATTAAGAACGAGCAGTACTTC. It yields the protein CASSSPEQGIKNEQYF.

The V and J genes are TRBV4-1 and TRBJ2-4, with 9 bases fitting TRBD2. Germline CDR1 and CDR2: MGHRA and YSYEKL. The V and J ends lost 5 bases and 8 bases, in that order; junction bases with no gene match: 10. The CDR3 is made up of 15 amino acids. In DNA, the CDR3 is TGCGCCAGCAGCTTCTCGGCTGGCGGGGGGGACATTCAGTACTTC. This translates into CASSFSAGGGDIQYF.

A word on this clone: An end of the junction does not agree with germline; a read error may underlie this. The rearrangement joins TRBV30 to TRBJ2-7; the match to TRBD1 covers 7 bases. Germline V gives CDR1 GTSNPN, CDR2 SVGIG (reference sequence). This CDR3 contains 13 residues. CDR3 protein: CAWNRDRVYEQYF. CDR3 bases: TGTGCGTGGAATCGGGACAGAGTCTACGAGCAGTACTTC.

This clone was counted a few times. The chain carries TRBV5-1 and TRBJ1-1; unclear D gene. V dropped 2 bases and J dropped 0 bases, with 14 bases sitting between them. The germline CDR1 and CDR2 sequences are SGHRS and YFSETQ. The length of the CDR3 is 16 residues. The CDR3 DNA is TGCGCCAGCAGCTTCTTCGGAGGGAACCTGAACACTGAAGCTTTCTTT. This gives the protein CASSFFGGNLNTEAFF.

This chain joins TRBV7-9 and TRBJ1-3, with 7 bases fitting TRBD1. The germline V gene encodes CDR1 SEHNR and CDR2 FQNEAQ (reference sequence). The CDR3 is made up of 17 amino acids. J lost 3 bases, V lost 2 bases, and 10 bases had no gene match. The CDR3 reads CASSLLPGTAHGNTIYF. CDR3 coding DNA: TGTGCCAGCAGCTTATTACCCGGGACAGCACATGGAAACACCATATATTTT. The variable domain in full, completed from reference TRBV7-9 and TRBJ1-3, reads DTGVSQNPRHKITKRGQNVTFRCDPISEHNRLYWYRQTLGQGPEFLTYFQNEAQLEKSRLLSDRFSAERPKGSFSTLEIQRTEQGDSAMYLCASSLLPGTAHGNTIYFGEGSWLTVV.

This clone was found once. The same CDR3 is also encoded by other DNA sequences in this sample. The V call is TRBV5-4, the J call TRBJ2-7; no clear D. This CDR3 comprises 14 residues. Trimming took 0 bases from V and 1 from J, leaving 8 bases between them. Germline V gene data show CDR1 as SGHNT and CDR2 as YYREEE (reference sequence). CDR3 DNA sequence: TGTGCCAGCAGCTTGGCGGTTGGATCCTACGAGCAGTACTTC. Translation: CASSLAVGSYEQYF.

J is TRBJ2-7 and V is TRBV6-5; D gene ambiguous. The length of the CDR3 is 13 residues. The germline V gene encodes CDR1 MNHEY and CDR2 SVGAGI. V lost 6 bases to trimming and J lost 2 bases, with 11 bases between them. CDR3 loop: CASSSDATYEQYF. In nucleotides, the CDR3 is TGTGCCAGCAGCAGCGACGCCACCTACGAGCAGTACTTC.

This chain connects TRBV5-4 to TRBJ1-1, with D uncertain. Trimming took 4 bases from V and 2 from J, leaving 12 bases between them. Germline lookup yields CDR1 SGHNT and CDR2 YYREEE (reference sequence). The CDR3 extends over 14 amino acids. The CDR3 region is CASSPEPGNTEAFF. CDR3 in DNA: TGTGCCAGCAGCCCGGAGCCGGGAAACACTGAAGCTTTCTTT. The whole variable domain, filled in from reference TRBV5-4 and TRBJ1-1, reads ETGVTQSPTHLIKTRGQQVTLRCSSQSGHNTVSWYQQALGQGPQFIFQYYREEENGRGNFPPRFSGLQFPNYSSELNVNALELDDSALYLCASSPEPGNTEAFFGQGTRLTVV.

The gene calls are TRBV27 and TRBJ2-7; tentatively, D is TRBD2 (5 bases). The V gene lost 0 bases and the J gene lost 0 bases, with 9 bases spanning the gap. CDR3 size: 15 residues. Per germline, CDR1 MNHEY and CDR2 SMNVEV (reference sequence). This CDR3 reads CASSLSASPSYEQYF. The CDR3 bases are TGTGCCAGCAGTTTATCGGCTAGCCCCTCCTACGAGCAGTACTTC.

The chain recombines TRBV7-6 with TRBJ2-5, with 8 bases fitting TRBD2. The CDR3 spans 15 residues. V dropped 8 bases and J dropped 0; count of bases not matched to a gene: 8. Germline-derived CDR1 and CDR2 are SGHVS and FNYEAQ. CDR3 amino acids: CASRWRGADQETQYF. The DNA for the CDR3 is TGTGCCAGCCGTTGGCGGGGGGCGGACCAAGAGACCCAGTACTTC.

The chain recombines TRBV5-1 with TRBJ2-5; TRBD1 is a possible D gene (6 bases). The J call is doubtful: the DNA matches TRBJ2-7 better. The V gene's germline CDR1 is SGHRS and CDR2 YFSETQ. This CDR3 has 15 residues. The CDR3 loop reads CASSAWEQGGYEQYF. For the CDR3, the DNA is TGCGCCAGCAGCGCTTGGGAACAGGGCGGGTACGAGCAGTACTTC.

This rearrangement joins TRBV5-6 to TRBJ1-1; the D is unclear. The CDR3 sequence is 12 residues long. Trimming removed 5 bases from V and 11 bases from J, with 16 bases in between. Looked up from germline, CDR1 is SGHDT and CDR2 is YYEEEE. The CDR3 DNA reads as TGTGCCAGCAGTGGACGGTCCGTTGCGGCTTTCTTT. Translation: CASSGRSVAAFF.

The chain couples TRBV4-3 to TRBJ2-1, with TRBD2 identical over 7 bases. This CDR3 is 15 amino acids long. The V segment lost 2 bases and the J segment 3 bases; nucleotides outside the gene matches: 4. Germline V gene data show CDR1 as LGHNA and CDR2 as YSLEER. The CDR3 protein is CASSQTGGDYNEQFF. The CDR3 DNA sequence: TGCGCCAGCAGCCAAACGGGAGGCGACTACAATGAGCAGTTCTTC.